A selection of T cell receptor beta chains follows, all from one sample in a study of T-cell memory formation after mild COVID-19. MiXCR, run by TCRdb on the 5' RACE reads, gives a single entry per CDR3 protein. The table lists more than 150,000 distinct CDR3 sequences, about 18% of them singletons. What was sequenced was PBMCs or a T cell subset sorted from them (not recorded which). The receptors shown here come from a man between 18 and 29 years old who had mild COVID-19 (a few samples of this study predate the infection). Cell type and time point are not known. Both conserved end residues are trimmed from each CDR3. The size entry is marked missing in some rows and otherwise reads once, few, many or a size class.

>TRBV7-6|-|TRBJ1-4
ASSLSGETYASKLF
>TRBV19|few|TRBJ1-1
ASSIARTGATEAF
>TRBV7-9|few|TRBJ2-5
ASSFNRPGQY
>TRBV20-1|-|TRBJ2-7
SAGGGTGRPIYEQY
>TRBV3-1|few|TRBJ2-7
ASSQGRGGGYYEQY
>TRBV4-1|-|TRBJ2-1
ASSHVAGDNEQF
>TRBV7-9|few|TRBJ2-7
ASTSAGGPLYEQY
>TRBV5-1|-|TRBJ1-5
ASSPGQGASNQPQH
>TRBV5-1|-|TRBJ1-1
ASSLGNRVLAREAF
>TRBV18|few|TRBJ1-1
ASSPPSRADTEAF
>TRBV7-2|few|TRBJ2-3
ASSLWSSIADTQY
>TRBV29-1|few|TRBJ1-2
SVGIQNGYT
>TRBV28|-|TRBJ1-2
ASSLPLDGTGVSRGYGYT
>TRBV7-2|few|TRBJ2-1
ASSLGTGFYNEQF
>TRBV18|many|TRBJ1-1
ASSPLEGLNTEAF
>TRBV2|few|TRBJ2-3
ASGGEYTDTQY
>TRBV5-1|-|TRBJ2-4
ASGESDPAKNIQY
>TRBV4-3|-|TRBJ1-6
ASSQDLGTARPPLH
>TRBV9|few|TRBJ2-1
ASSGDGYSYNEQF
>TRBV5-1|few|TRBJ1-4
ASRISDEKLF
>TRBV18|-|TRBJ2-2
ASSPRAGNTGELF
>TRBV12-3/TRBV12-4|-|TRBJ1-2
ASSLARARGYGYT
>TRBV6-5|-|TRBJ1-5
ASSLNRARGKPQH
>TRBV2|once|TRBJ1-1
ASTSYAGAF
>TRBV5-1|-|TRBJ1-1
ASSDDRVGAF
>TRBV5-1|-|TRBJ1-5
ASSLAGRADQPQH
>TRBV27|-|TRBJ1-6
ASSSDKGDYNSPLH
>TRBV29-1|-|TRBJ1-3
SVEVSVSGNTIY
>TRBV20-1|-|TRBJ2-3
SAALQTDTQY
>TRBV2|-|TRBJ2-5
TSNGPNGETQY
>TRBV7-2|few|TRBJ1-2
ASSSASGSNYGYT
>TRBV3-1|few|TRBJ2-1
ASSQDYNEQF
>TRBV3-1|many|TRBJ2-5
ASSLDGRRETQY
>TRBV5-6|many|TRBJ1-1
ASSRRGPDTEAF
>TRBV7-3|few|TRBJ2-7
ASSLGNEQY
>TRBV5-1|-|TRBJ2-3
ASSEGVPDTQY
>TRBV29-1|few|TRBJ2-5
SVAGSEETQY
>TRBV3-1|-|TRBJ2-7
ASSRRLAGHTYEQY
>TRBV21-1|-|TRBJ1-1
ASGRKAEAF
>TRBV5-1|few|TRBJ2-6
ASSAGGFGANVLT
>TRBV25-1|-|TRBJ2-7
ASSEYSPGTGGDEQY
>TRBV20-1|-|TRBJ2-3
SARRANTDTQY
>TRBV18|few|TRBJ1-6
ASSPRQGSVGESLH
>TRBV10-3|-|TRBJ1-5
AISPRWGQGSQPQH
>TRBV3-1|many|TRBJ2-3
ASSQGRTQY
>TRBV6-5|-|TRBJ1-1
ASTRGGADTEAF
>TRBV6-6|-|TRBJ2-5
ASRQTETQY
>TRBV11-1|-|TRBJ1-2
ASSLEILGSGYT
>TRBV27|-|TRBJ2-2
ASQPTVRGTGELF
>TRBV10-1|few|TRBJ2-7
ASSEFRGEQY
>TRBV28|-|TRBJ1-5
ASSLDGRAQH
>TRBV12-3/TRBV12-4|-|TRBJ2-1
ASTEANEQF
>TRBV7-8|many|TRBJ1-5
ASSLRRVDQPQH
>TRBV9|-|TRBJ2-3
ASSVAAPRTDTQY
>TRBV6-6|-|TRBJ2-7
ATQDYEQY